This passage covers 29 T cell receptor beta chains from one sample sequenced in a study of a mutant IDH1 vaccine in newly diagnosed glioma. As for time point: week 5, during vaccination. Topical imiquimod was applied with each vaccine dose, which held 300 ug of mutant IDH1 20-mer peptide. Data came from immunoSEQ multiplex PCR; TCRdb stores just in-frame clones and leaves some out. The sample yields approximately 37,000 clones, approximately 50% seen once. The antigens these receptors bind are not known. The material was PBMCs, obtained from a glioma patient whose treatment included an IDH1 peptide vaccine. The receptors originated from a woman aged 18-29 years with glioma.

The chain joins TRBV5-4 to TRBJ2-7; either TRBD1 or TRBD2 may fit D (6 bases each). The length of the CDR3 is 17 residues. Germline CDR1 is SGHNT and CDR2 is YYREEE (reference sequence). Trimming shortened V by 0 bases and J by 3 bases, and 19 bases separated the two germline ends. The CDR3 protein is CASSLDWGASIVYEQYF. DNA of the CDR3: TGTGCCAGCAGCTTGGATTGGGGGGCCTCAATAGTCTACGAGCAGTACTTC.

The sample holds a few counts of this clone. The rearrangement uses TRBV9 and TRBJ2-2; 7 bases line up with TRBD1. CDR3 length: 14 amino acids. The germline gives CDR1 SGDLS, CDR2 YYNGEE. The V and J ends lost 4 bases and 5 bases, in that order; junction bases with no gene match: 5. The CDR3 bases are TGTGCCAGCAGCCTTGACAGGGAAACCGGGGAGCTGTTTTTT. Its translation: CASSLDRETGELFF.

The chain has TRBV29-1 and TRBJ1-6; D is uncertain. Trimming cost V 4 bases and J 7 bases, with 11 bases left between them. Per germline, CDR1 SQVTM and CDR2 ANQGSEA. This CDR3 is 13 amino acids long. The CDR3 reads CSVASDGNSPLHF. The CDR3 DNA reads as TGCAGCGTTGCATCGGACGGCAATTCACCCCTCCACTTT.

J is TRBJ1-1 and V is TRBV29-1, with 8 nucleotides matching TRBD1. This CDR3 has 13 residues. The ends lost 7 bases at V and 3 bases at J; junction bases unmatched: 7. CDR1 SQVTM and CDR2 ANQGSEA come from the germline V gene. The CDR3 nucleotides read TGCAGCGCCAGGGGGCAGAGAGACACTGAAGCTTTCTTT. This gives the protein CSARGQRDTEAFF.

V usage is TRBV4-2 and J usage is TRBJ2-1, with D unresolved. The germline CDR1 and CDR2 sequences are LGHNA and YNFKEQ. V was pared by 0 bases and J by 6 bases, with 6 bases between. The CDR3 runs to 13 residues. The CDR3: CASSQDKVNEQFF. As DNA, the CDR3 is TGTGCCAGCAGCCAAGATAAGGTCAATGAGCAGTTCTTC.

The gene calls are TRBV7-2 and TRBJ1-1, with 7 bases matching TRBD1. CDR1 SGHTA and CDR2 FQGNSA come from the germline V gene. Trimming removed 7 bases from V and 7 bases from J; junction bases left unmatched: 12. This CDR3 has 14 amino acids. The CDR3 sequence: CASTRGDRLYEAFF. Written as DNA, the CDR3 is TGTGCCAGCACCCGGGGGGACAGATTATATGAAGCTTTCTTT.

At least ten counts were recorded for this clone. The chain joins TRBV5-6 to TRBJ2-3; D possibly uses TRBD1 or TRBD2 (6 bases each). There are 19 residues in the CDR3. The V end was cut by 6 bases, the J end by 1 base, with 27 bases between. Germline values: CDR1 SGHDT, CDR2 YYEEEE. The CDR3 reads CASIGGQGPEDLGTDTQYF. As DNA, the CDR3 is TGTGCCAGCATTGGGGGGCAGGGACCGGAGGACTTAGGCACAGATACGCAGTATTTT.

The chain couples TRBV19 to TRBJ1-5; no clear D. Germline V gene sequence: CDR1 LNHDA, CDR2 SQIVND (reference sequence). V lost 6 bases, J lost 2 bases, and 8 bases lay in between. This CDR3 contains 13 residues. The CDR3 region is CASRSLGNQPQHF. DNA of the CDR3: TGTGCCAGTAGAAGTTTGGGCAATCAGCCCCAGCATTTT.

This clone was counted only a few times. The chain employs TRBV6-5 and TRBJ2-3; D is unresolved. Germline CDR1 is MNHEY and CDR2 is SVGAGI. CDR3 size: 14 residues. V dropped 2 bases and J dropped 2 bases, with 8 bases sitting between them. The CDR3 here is CASSYDWNTDTQYF. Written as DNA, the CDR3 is TGTGCCAGCAGTTACGACTGGAACACAGATACGCAGTATTTT.

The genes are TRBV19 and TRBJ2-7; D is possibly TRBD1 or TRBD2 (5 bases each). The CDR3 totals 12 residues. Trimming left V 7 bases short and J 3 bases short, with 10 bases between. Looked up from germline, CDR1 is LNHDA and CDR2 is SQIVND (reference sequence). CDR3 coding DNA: TGTGCCAGTATGGGGGATATCTACGAGCAGTACTTC. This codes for CASMGDIYEQYF.

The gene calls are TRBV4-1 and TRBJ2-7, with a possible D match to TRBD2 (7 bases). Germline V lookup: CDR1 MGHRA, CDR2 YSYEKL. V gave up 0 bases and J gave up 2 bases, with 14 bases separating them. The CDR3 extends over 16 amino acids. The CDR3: CASSQDPRGGAYEQYF. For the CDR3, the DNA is TGCGCCAGCAGCCAAGATCCGAGGGGGGGGGCCTACGAGCAGTACTTC.

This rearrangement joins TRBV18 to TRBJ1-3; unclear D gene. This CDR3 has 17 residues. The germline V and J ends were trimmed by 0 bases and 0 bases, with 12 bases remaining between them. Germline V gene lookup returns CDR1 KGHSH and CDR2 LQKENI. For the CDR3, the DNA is TGTGCCAGCTCACCACCCCCATCAAAAAGCTCTGGAAACACCATATATTTT. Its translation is CASSPPPSKSSGNTIYF. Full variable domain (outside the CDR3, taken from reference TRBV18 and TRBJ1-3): NAGVMQNPRHLVRRRGQEARLRCSPMKGHSHVYWYRQLPEEGLKFMVYLQKENIIDESGMPKERFSAEFPKEGPSILRIQQVVRGDSAAYFCASSPPPSKSSGNTIYFGEGSWLTVV.

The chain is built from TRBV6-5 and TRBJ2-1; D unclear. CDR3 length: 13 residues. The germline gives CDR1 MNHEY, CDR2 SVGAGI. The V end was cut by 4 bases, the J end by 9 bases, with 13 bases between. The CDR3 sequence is CASSSPPVGEQFF. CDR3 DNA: TGTGCCAGCAGTTCCCCGCCCGTCGGTGAGCAGTTCTTC.

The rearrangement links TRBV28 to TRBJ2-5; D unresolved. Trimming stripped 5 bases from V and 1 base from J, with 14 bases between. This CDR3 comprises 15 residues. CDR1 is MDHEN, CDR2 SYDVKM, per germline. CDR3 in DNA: TGTGCCAGCAGTGGTTTTAGTAACAGCCAAGAGACCCAGTACTTC. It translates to CASSGFSNSQETQYF. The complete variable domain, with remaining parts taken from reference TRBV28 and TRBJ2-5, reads DVKVTQSSRYLVKRTGEKVFLECVQDMDHENMFWYRQDPGLGLRLIYFSYDVKMKEKGDIPEGYSVSREKKERFSLILESASTNQTSMYLCASSGFSNSQETQYFGPGTRLLVL.

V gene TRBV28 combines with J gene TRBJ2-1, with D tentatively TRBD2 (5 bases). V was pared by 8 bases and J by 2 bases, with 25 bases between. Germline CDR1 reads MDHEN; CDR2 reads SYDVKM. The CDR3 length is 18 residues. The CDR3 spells CASQTTTLSEATYNEQFF. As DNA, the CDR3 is TGTGCCAGCCAGACCACCACTCTATCGGAGGCGACCTACAATGAGCAGTTCTTC.

This chain's CDR3 is CASRDSNNEKLFF. The CDR3 DNA reads TGTGCCAGCCGGGACAGCAATAATGAAAAACTGTTTTTT. The chain employs TRBV7-2 and TRBJ1-4, with 7 bases fitting TRBD1. Trimming removed 8 bases from V and 4 bases from J; junction bases left unmatched: 4. This CDR3 is 13 amino acids long. Looked up from germline, CDR1 is SGHTA and CDR2 is FQGNSA.

The CDR3 sequence is CASSLWTSSNEQFF. Written as DNA, the CDR3 is TGTGCCAGCTCGCTCTGGACTAGCAGCAATGAGCAGTTCTTC. The V call is TRBV27, the J call TRBJ2-1; 8 bases are shared with TRBD2. The V segment lost 8 bases and the J segment 6 bases; nucleotides outside the gene matches: 9. CDR1 and CDR2 (germline): MNHEY, SMNVEV (reference sequence). The CDR3 runs to 14 residues.

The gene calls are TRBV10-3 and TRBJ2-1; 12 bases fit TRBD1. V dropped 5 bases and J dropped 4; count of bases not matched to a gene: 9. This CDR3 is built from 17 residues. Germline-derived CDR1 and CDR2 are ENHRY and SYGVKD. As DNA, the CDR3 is TGTGCCATCAGTAAGATGCAGGGACAGGGGGCGTACAATGAGCAGTTCTTC. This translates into CAISKMQGQGAYNEQFF.

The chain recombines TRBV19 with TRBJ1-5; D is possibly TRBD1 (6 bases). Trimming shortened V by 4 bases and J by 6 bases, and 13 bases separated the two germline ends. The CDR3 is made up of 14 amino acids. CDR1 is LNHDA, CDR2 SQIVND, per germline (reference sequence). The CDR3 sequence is CASSNRVAGQPQHF. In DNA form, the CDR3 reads TGTGCCAGTAGTAACAGGGTCGCGGGTCAGCCCCAGCATTTT.

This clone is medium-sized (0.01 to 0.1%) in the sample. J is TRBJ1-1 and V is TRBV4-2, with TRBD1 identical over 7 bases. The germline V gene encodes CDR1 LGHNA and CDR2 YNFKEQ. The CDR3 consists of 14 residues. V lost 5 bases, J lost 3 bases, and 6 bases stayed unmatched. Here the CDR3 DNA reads TGTGCCAGCAGCGAACACAGGGGTGACACTGAAGCTTTCTTT. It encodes CASSEHRGDTEAFF.

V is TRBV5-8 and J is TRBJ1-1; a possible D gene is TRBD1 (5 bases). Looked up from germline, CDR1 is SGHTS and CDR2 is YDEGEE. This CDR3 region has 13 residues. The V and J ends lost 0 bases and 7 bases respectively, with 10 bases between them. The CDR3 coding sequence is TGTGCCAGCAGCTTGGGGGACTATCTTGAAGCTTTCTTT. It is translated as CASSLGDYLEAFF.

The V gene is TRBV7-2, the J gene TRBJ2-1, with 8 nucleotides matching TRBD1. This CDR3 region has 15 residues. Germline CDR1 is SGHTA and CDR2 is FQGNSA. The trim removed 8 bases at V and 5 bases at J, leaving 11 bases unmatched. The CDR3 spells CASERGQGINNEQFF. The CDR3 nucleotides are TGTGCCAGCGAGCGAGGACAGGGTATCAACAATGAGCAGTTCTTC.

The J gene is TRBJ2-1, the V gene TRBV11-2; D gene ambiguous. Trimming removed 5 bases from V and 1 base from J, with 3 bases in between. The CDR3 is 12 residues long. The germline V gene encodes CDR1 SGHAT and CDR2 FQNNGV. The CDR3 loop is CASSPSYNEQFF. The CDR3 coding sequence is TGTGCCAGCAGCCCGTCCTACAATGAGCAGTTCTTC.

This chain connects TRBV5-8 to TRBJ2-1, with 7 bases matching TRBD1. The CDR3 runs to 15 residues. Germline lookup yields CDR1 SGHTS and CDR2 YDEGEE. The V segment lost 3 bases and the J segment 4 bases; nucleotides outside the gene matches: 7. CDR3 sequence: CASSSTGPIYNEQFF. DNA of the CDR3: TGTGCCAGCAGCTCGACAGGGCCCATTTACAATGAGCAGTTCTTC.

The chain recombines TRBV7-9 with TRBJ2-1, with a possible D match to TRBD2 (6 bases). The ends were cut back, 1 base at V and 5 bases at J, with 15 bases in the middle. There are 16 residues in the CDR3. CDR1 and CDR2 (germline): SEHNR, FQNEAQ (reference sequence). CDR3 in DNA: TGTGCCAGCAGCTTAGGGGGGGACTCTGCGAACAATGAGCAGTTCTTC. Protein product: CASSLGGDSANNEQFF.

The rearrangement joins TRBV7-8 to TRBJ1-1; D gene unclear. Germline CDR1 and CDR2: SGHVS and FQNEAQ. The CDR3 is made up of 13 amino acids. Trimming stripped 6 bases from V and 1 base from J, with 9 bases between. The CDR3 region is CASRRTENTEAFF. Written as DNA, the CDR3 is TGTGCCAGCAGGAGGACGGAGAACACTGAAGCTTTCTTT.

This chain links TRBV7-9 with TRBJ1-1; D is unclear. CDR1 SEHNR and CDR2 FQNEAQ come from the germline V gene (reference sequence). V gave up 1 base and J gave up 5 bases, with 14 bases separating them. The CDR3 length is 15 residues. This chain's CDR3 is CASSLESGGGTEAFF. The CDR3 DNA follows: TGTGCCAGCAGCTTAGAAAGTGGCGGCGGTACTGAAGCTTTCTTT.

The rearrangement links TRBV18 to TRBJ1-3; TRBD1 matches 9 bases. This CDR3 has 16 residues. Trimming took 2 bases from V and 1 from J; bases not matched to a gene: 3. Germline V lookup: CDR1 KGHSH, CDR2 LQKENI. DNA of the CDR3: TGTGCCAGCTCACCAATAGGACAGGGGTCTGGAAACACCATATATTTT. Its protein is CASSPIGQGSGNTIYF.

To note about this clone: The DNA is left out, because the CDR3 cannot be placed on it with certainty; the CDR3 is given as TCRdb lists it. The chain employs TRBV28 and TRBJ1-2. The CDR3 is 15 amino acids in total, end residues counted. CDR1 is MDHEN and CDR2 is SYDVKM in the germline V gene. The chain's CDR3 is CASSSSGGAVGGYTF.